This section outlines one T cell receptor beta chain sequence together with its context. The CDR3 length is 13 residues. Germline CDR1 MGHRA, CDR2 YSYEKL. Trimming removed 0 bases at V and 14 bases at J, with 14 bases between. The sample is drawn from a study of blood T cell repertoires in COVID-19. Across the whole study: Sources were T cells, B-cell-depleted T cells, or PBMCs; the material itself was cDNA or gDNA.

As handled by the study authors: Scientists estimated how many nucleated cells there were by amplifying reference gene primers. Libraries were prepared by immunoSEQ multiplex PCR; TCRdb keeps only in-frame clonotypes and omits some of them. V, J and clone size reflect that table, while D and trimming were determined from the DNA. The profile shows fewer than 350,000 clones, about 86% of them singletons. The TCR was taken from a woman aged 60-70 years with active or convalescent COVID-19. The V gene is TRBV4-1, the J gene TRBJ2-4; D is ambiguous. The material sequenced was peripheral blood. The CDR3 DNA reads TGCGCCAGCAGCCAAGATTTTTCCTTCCCTGAGTACTTC. Translating gives CASSQDFSFPEYF.